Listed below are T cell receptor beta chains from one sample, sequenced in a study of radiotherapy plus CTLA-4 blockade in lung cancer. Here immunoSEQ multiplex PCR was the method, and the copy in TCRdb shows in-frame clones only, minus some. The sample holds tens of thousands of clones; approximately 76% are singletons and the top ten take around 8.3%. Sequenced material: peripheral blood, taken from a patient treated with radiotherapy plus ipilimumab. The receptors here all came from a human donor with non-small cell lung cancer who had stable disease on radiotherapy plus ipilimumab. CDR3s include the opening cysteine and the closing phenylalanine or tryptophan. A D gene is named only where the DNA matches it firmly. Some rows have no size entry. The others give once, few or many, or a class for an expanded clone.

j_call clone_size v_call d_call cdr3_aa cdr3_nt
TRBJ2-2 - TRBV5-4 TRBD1 CASSLDRQGVGELFF TGTGCCAGCAGCTTGGACCGACAGGGTGTGGGGGAGCTGTTTTTT
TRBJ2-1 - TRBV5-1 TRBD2 CASSGLAGPSSSYNEQFF TGCGCCAGCAGCGGGCTAGCGGGGCCCTCGAGCTCCTACAATGAGCAGTTCTTC
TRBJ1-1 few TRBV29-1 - CSVVSAWTEAFF TGCAGCGTTGTGTCAGCTTGGACTGAAGCTTTCTTT
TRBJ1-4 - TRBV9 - CASSVEDGRWVVKEKLFF TGTGCCAGCAGCGTCGAAGACGGCCGCTGGGTAGTGAAAGAAAAACTGTTTTTT
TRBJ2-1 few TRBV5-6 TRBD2 CASSFLAGGIGYNEQFF TGTGCCAGCAGCTTTCTAGCGGGGGGTATAGGATACAATGAGCAGTTCTTC
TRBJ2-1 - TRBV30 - CAWSVNEQFF TGTGCCTGGAGTGTGAATGAGCAGTTCTTC
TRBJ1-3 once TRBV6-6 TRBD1 CASSKTGTGANTIYF TGTGCCAGCAGTAAAACCGGGACAGGGGCAAACACCATATATTTT
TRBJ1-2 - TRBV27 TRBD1 CASNPGQGAFNYGYTF TGTGCCAGCAACCCCGGGCAGGGGGCATTTAACTATGGCTACACCTTC
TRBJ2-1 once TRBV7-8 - CASSNWGVQTYNEQFF TGTGCCAGCAGCAACTGGGGGGTTCAGACCTACAATGAGCAGTTCTTC
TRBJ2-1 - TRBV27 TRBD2 CASSFPPGGETEQFF TGTGCCAGCAGTTTCCCCCCCGGGGGGGAGACTGAGCAGTTCTTC
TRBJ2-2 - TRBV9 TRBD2 CASSVALAGGPTGELFF TGTGCCAGCAGCGTAGCCCTAGCGGGGGGGCCGACCGGGGAGCTGTTTTTT
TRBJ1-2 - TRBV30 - CAWRVSTNPLYGYTF TGTGCCTGGAGGGTATCGACGAACCCCCTATATGGCTACACCTTC
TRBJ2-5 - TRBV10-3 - CAISEKETQYF TGTGCCATCAGTGAGAAAGAGACCCAGTACTTC
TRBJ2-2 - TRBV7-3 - CASSTSTGELFF TGTGCCAGCAGCACCTCAACCGGGGAGCTGTTTTTT
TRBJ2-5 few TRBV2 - CASRRGLYQETQYF TGTGCCAGCAGGCGGGGTCTGTACCAAGAGACCCAGTACTTC
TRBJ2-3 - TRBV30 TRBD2 CAWGPAGSSTGTQYF TGTGCCTGGGGGCCAGCGGGGTCCTCAACCGGTACGCAGTATTTT